One sample yielded the 5 T cell receptor beta chains listed below, sequenced in a study of blood T cell repertoires in COVID-19. Generated by immunoSEQ multiplex PCR, the TCRdb table keeps only in-frame clones and is missing some. This sample has about 26,000 clones, with less than 90% found just once. The sample was peripheral blood. These TCRs come from a man aged 65 to 85 with active COVID-19.

The chain uses TRBV19 and TRBJ2-2; D might be TRBD1 (6 bases). V was trimmed by 8 bases and J by 3 bases, leaving 10 bases between them. Germline CDR1 and CDR2: LNHDA and SQIVND (reference sequence). This CDR3 spans 13 amino acids. The CDR3 bases are TGTGCCAGTTCTGCAGGGGACACCGGGGAGCTGTTTTTT. As protein: CASSAGDTGELFF.

The chain uses TRBV15 and TRBJ2-5; weak D call: TRBD1 (6 bases). Per germline, CDR1 LNHNV and CDR2 YYDKDF (reference sequence). The V end was cut by 2 bases, the J end by 0 bases, with 19 bases between. The CDR3 has 18 residues. CDR3 DNA sequence: TGTGCCACCAGCAGAACCGATACGGGACACCAGTACCAAGAGACCCAGTACTTC. Its protein is CATSRTDTGHQYQETQYF.

This clone was counted a single time. The chain couples TRBV27 to TRBJ2-5; D uncertain. The CDR3 contains 14 residues. Germline V gene data show CDR1 as MNHEY and CDR2 as SMNVEV (reference sequence). Trimming left V 3 bases short and J 2 bases short, with 10 bases between. The CDR3 sequence is CASSLANPQETQYF. CDR3 sequence (DNA): TGTGCCAGCAGTTTGGCCAACCCACAAGAGACCCAGTACTTC.

V usage is TRBV30 and J usage is TRBJ2-2, with D perhaps matching TRBD2 (5 bases). CDR1 and CDR2 from the germline V gene are GTSNPN and SVGIG (reference sequence). The germline V and J ends were trimmed by 4 bases and 0 bases, with 12 bases remaining between them. The CDR3 runs 15 residues. CDR3 protein: CAWKLGGPNTGELFF. In DNA, the CDR3 is TGTGCCTGGAAACTAGGAGGTCCGAACACCGGGGAGCTGTTTTTT.

This clone was seen a single time. This chain links TRBV5-1 with TRBJ2-5, with a weak D call TRBD2 (6 bases). V lost 0 bases and J 4 bases, leaving 13 bases between the germline ends. This CDR3 spans 15 amino acids. The germline V gene has CDR1 SGHRS and CDR2 YFSETQ. DNA of the CDR3: TGCGCCAGCAGCTTGGAGGGACTTCAGGCAGAGACCCAGTACTTC. This codes for CASSLEGLQAETQYF.